The 23 T cell receptor beta chains below were found in one sample sequenced in a study of CD8+ T cells in alopecia areata. Treatment in this sample: oral pan-JAK inhibitor, 5-10 mg twice daily. RNA, once extracted, was reverse transcribed into cDNA for use as the sequencing template. The data were produced by immunoSEQ multiplex PCR, yet TCRdb's version contains in-frame clones alone and is incomplete. In the table there are about 180,000 clones, approximately 50% of which are singletons. This sample comprised CD8+ T cells sorted from blood, obtained at roughly week 52, from a patient treated with tofacitinib. The receptors were sampled from a human donor with alopecia areata.

The rearrangement links TRBV2 to TRBJ2-6, with D possibly TRBD1 on 5 matching bases. The V end was cut by 6 bases, the J end by 0 bases, with 9 bases between. From germline, CDR1 is SNHLY and CDR2 FYNNEI. The CDR3 is 15 amino acids. The CDR3 DNA reads TGTGCCAGCAGCCGCAGGGACTCTGGGGCCAACGTCCTGACTTTC. It yields the protein CASSRRDSGANVLTF. Looking up the rest from reference TRBV2 and TRBJ2-6 gives the full variable domain: EPEVTQTPSHQVTQMGQEVILRCVPISNHLYFYWYRQILGQKVEFLVSFYNNEISEKSEIFDDQFSVERPDGSNFTLKIRSTKLEDSAMYFCASSRRDSGANVLTFGAGSRLTVL.

V usage is TRBV5-6 and J usage is TRBJ2-5; 13 positions match TRBD2. This CDR3 has 16 amino acids. CDR1 and CDR2 (germline): SGHDT, YYEEEE. The J segment lost 5 bases and the V segment lost 3 bases, leaving 7 bases of the junction unmatched. CDR3 residues: CASSSPGLAGSETQYF. CDR3 nucleotides: TGTGCCAGCAGCTCTCCGGGACTAGCGGGGTCTGAGACCCAGTACTTC.

The chain is built from TRBV29-1 and TRBJ1-2; 7 bases are shared with TRBD1. The junction had 4 bases not matched to a gene; V was cut back by 6 bases and J by 6 bases. Per germline, CDR1 SQVTM and CDR2 ANQGSEA. The CDR3 extends over 11 amino acids. The CDR3 DNA is TGCAGCGTGGTGACAGGGAATGGCTACACCTTC. Its translation: CSVVTGNGYTF.

J is TRBJ1-4 and V is TRBV4-1, with a weak D call TRBD1 (5 bases). Trimming cost V 2 bases and J 7 bases, with 11 bases left between them. Per the germline V gene, CDR1 is MGHRA and CDR2 is YSYEKL. This CDR3 is 14 amino acids long. This CDR3 is CASSQLDTTEKLFF. The CDR3 DNA sequence: TGCGCCAGCAGCCAACTGGACACAACTGAAAAACTGTTTTTT.

The genes are TRBV27 and TRBJ2-1, with 7 nucleotides matching TRBD1. CDR1 MNHEY and CDR2 SMNVEV come from the germline V gene (reference sequence). This CDR3 comprises 14 residues. The trim removed 6 bases at V and 7 bases at J, leaving 9 bases unmatched. CDR3 residues: CASRNWTGGNEQFF. The CDR3 nucleotides are TGTGCCAGCAGGAACTGGACAGGCGGGAATGAGCAGTTCTTC.

This clone has only a few counts. This chain links TRBV7-9 with TRBJ1-6; unclear D gene. The V gene lost 4 bases and the J gene lost 6 bases, with 10 bases spanning the gap. CDR1 and CDR2 from the germline V gene are SEHNR and FQNEAQ (reference sequence). This CDR3 has 14 residues. The CDR3 DNA reads as TGTGCCAGCAGCTCCGGGCAACCTAATTCACCCCTCCACTTT. Amino acids: CASSSGQPNSPLHF.

The sample holds many counts of this clone. This chain connects TRBV4-1 to TRBJ2-1, with TRBD2 matching 7 bases. The CDR3 is made up of 16 amino acids. V lost 4 bases, J lost 0 bases, and 6 bases stayed unmatched. CDR1 and CDR2 from the germline V gene are MGHRA and YSYEKL. The CDR3 sequence is CASSPRAGTSYNEQFF. The CDR3, as DNA: TGCGCCAGCAGCCCCCGAGCGGGGACCTCCTACAATGAGCAGTTCTTC.

This chain uses TRBV5-6 with TRBJ1-4; D is unresolved. Germline loops: CDR1 SGHDT, CDR2 YYEEEE. Trimming removed 0 bases from V and 4 bases from J, with 10 bases in between. The length of the CDR3 is 15 residues. The CDR3 DNA sequence: TGTGCCAGCAGCTTGGAAACTGGGATTAATGAAAAACTGTTTTTT. Amino acids: CASSLETGINEKLFF.

This clone turned up a few times. V is TRBV5-1 and J is TRBJ2-1; 9 bases are a match to TRBD1. The V gene end was trimmed by 0 bases and the J gene end by 9 bases; junction bases not matched to a gene: 1. The germline V gene has CDR1 SGHRS and CDR2 YFSETQ. The CDR3 extends over 13 amino acids. Here the CDR3 DNA reads TGCGCCAGCAGCTTGGGGACAGGGGTTGAGCAGTTCTTC. Amino acids: CASSLGTGVEQFF. Full variable domain (rest looked up from reference TRBV5-1 and TRBJ2-1): KAGVTQTPRYLIKTRGQQVTLSCSPISGHRSVSWYQQTPGQGLQFLFEYFSETQRNKGNFPGRFSGRQFSNSRSEMNVSTLELGDSALYLCASSLGTGVEQFFGPGTRLTVL.

In its sample, this clone was seen a few times. CDR3 DNA sequence: TGTGCTACACGGGGACACGGATACACATTCTTCTATGGCTACACCTTC. Translating it yields CATRGHGYTFFYGYTF. This chain joins TRBV7-9 and TRBJ1-2, with a possible D match to TRBD1 (6 bases). CDR1 is SEHNR, CDR2 FQNEAQ, per germline (reference sequence). This CDR3 has 16 residues.

The chain couples TRBV9 to TRBJ1-3, with D unresolved. Trimming removed 0 bases from V and 0 bases from J, with 10 bases in between. Germline values: CDR1 SGDLS, CDR2 YYNGEE. This CDR3 region has 16 residues. The CDR3 DNA follows: TGTGCCAGCAGCGTAGGTCTTCGGGACTCTGGAAACACCATATATTTT. Amino acid sequence: CASSVGLRDSGNTIYF.

This clone was seen a handful of times. Within the sample, other DNA sequences also encode this same CDR3. Written as DNA, the CDR3 is TGTGCTAGTGGTTTTGGTAGCTACGAGCAGTACTTC. This encodes CASGFGSYEQYF. The rearrangement links TRBV12-5 to TRBJ2-7; D uncertain. Trimming stripped 3 bases from V and 3 bases from J, with 6 bases between. The CDR3 contains 12 residues. CDR1 and CDR2 from the germline V gene are LGHNT and FRNRAP.

The CDR3 region has the DNA TGCAGCGTTGTAGGGAGGAACACCGGGGAGCTGTTTTTT. This codes for CSVVGRNTGELFF. This chain connects TRBV29-1 to TRBJ2-2; D may be TRBD2 (5 bases). Germline lookup yields CDR1 SQVTM and CDR2 ANQGSEA. Between the trimmed V and J ends, which lost 4 bases and 1 base, there was a span of 7 bases. The CDR3 runs to 13 residues.

The genes are TRBV7-8 and TRBJ2-1; 9 nucleotides agree with TRBD1. The CDR3 is 19 residues long. V shed 2 bases, J shed 1 base, and the junction held 12 bases outside the gene matches. Germline CDR1 reads SGHVS; CDR2 reads FQNEAQ. The CDR3 DNA sequence: TGTGCCAGCAGCTTATCTCCCTGGGGCGGGACAGGGTCCTACAATGAGCAGTTCTTC. It is translated as CASSLSPWGGTGSYNEQFF.

The chain joins TRBV5-6 to TRBJ1-6; 8 bases are a match to TRBD1. V shed 3 bases and J 6 bases; nucleotides not matched to a gene: 5. The CDR3 has 15 amino acids. Per the germline V gene, CDR1 is SGHDT and CDR2 is YYEEEE. CDR3 in amino acids: CASSWGQATNSPLHF. In DNA form, the CDR3 reads TGTGCCAGCAGCTGGGGACAGGCTACTAATTCACCCCTCCACTTT.

V is TRBV2 and J is TRBJ1-5; D might be TRBD1 (5 bases). Germline V gene sequence: CDR1 SNHLY, CDR2 FYNNEI. This CDR3 is built from 16 residues. The germline V and J ends were trimmed by 7 bases and 3 bases, with 19 bases remaining between them. The CDR3 bases are TGTGCCAGCACTGGGACCCCAGACAGCACCAATCAGCCCCAGCATTTT. Protein: CASTGTPDSTNQPQHF.

The CDR3 spells CASRLDSNQPQHF. The CDR3 DNA is TGTGCCAGCAGATTAGATAGCAATCAGCCCCAGCATTTT. The J gene is TRBJ1-5, the V gene TRBV6-5; D is unresolved. This CDR3 contains 13 residues. In germline, CDR1 is MNHEY, CDR2 SVGAGI. Trimming removed 6 bases from V and 0 bases from J, with 6 bases in between.

This clone was detected a few times. This chain connects TRBV2 to TRBJ1-4; D may be TRBD1 (6 bases). V lost 2 bases and J lost 5, with 15 bases in between. Germline V lookup: CDR1 SNHLY, CDR2 FYNNEI. This CDR3 is 16 amino acids long. The CDR3 loop reads CASSEYGGALNEKLFF. DNA of the CDR3: TGTGCCAGCAGTGAATACGGGGGGGCCCTAAATGAAAAACTGTTTTTT.

The chain links TRBV27 to TRBJ1-3; 7 nucleotides line up with TRBD1. In germline, CDR1 is MNHEY, CDR2 SMNVEV (reference sequence). The CDR3 covers 17 residues. Trimming took 5 bases from V and 0 from J; bases not matched to a gene: 10. Here the CDR3 reads CASSPTTGYFSGNTIYF. The CDR3 DNA reads TGTGCCAGCAGTCCGACGACAGGGTATTTCTCTGGAAACACCATATATTTT.

J is TRBJ2-7 and V is TRBV30; a weak D match, TRBD1 (6 bases). Germline-derived CDR1 and CDR2 are GTSNPN and SVGIG (reference sequence). Trimming cost V 7 bases and J 3 bases, with 13 bases left between them. This CDR3 comprises 12 residues. This chain's CDR3 is CASTGHGYEQYF. The CDR3 DNA is TGTGCCTCCACGGGACACGGCTACGAGCAGTACTTC.

This chain links TRBV4-1 with TRBJ1-6, with D maybe TRBD1 (5 bases). V lost 5 bases and J lost 8, with 13 bases in between. Germline V gene lookup returns CDR1 MGHRA and CDR2 YSYEKL. The CDR3 totals 14 residues. The CDR3 nucleotides read TGCGCCAGCAGCGTCGGGACGGACGATTCACCCCTCCACTTT. Its translation: CASSVGTDDSPLHF.

Only a few counts were recorded for this clone. It is likely a read error: a sequence one base away is far more abundant. The sample carries other DNA sequences with the same CDR3. V gene TRBV11-2 combines with J gene TRBJ2-1; D ambiguous. The germline V gene encodes CDR1 SGHAT and CDR2 FQNNGV. This CDR3 is 14 amino acids long. V lost 5 bases and J lost 4, with 12 bases in between. CDR3 bases: TGTGCCAGCAGCCAAAGATCGGGTTACAATGAGCAGTTCTTC. It is translated as CASSQRSGYNEQFF.

This clone has a handful of counts. The chain uses TRBV10-3 and TRBJ1-1, with a weak D call TRBD1 (6 bases). Germline V gene sequence: CDR1 ENHRY, CDR2 SYGVKD. CDR3 length: 11 amino acids. V was shortened by 6 bases and J by 6 bases, with 8 bases between the two germline ends. CDR3 loop: CAIREGAEAFF. Here the CDR3 DNA reads TGTGCCATCAGGGAGGGGGCTGAAGCTTTCTTT.